This TCR beta chain was sequenced in a study of Ad26.COV2.S vaccination and SARS-CoV-2 variants. CDR3 length equals 15 residues. CDR1 is MNHEY, CDR2 SVGEGT, per germline. Germline trimming cut 6 bases from V and 4 bases from J; bases unmatched to any gene: 9. Turning to this clone: What it recognizes is unknown.

Treatment specified: roughly 19 received Ad26.COV2.S at low or high dose, single or two shots; several received placebo; per-sample allocation not given. The samples date from day 63 after the first vaccine or placebo injection. Adults aged 18-55 years in Boston included the donor. TCRdb keeps only in-frame clones here, not all; method: immunoSEQ multiplex PCR. The sample has about 680,000 clones; 80% to 90% are singletons. General study findings and limits: Greater spike-specific TCR breadth was seen in vaccine recipients than in placebo recipients.

The chain combines TRBV6-2 or TRBV6-3 with TRBJ2-5, with 9 bases fitting TRBD1. The starting material was peripheral blood, obtained in a trial of Ad26.COV2.S vaccine versus placebo. This sequence originates from a person aged 18-65 years who received the Ad26.COV2.S COVID-19 vaccine or a placebo. CDR3 region: CASSLTGGERETQYF. The CDR3 DNA reads TGTGCCAGCAGCCTAACAGGGGGCGAGAGAGAGACCCAGTACTTC.